In its sample, the clone carrying this TCR beta chain was seen many times. The data were obtained in a study of T cells in Graves' hyperthyroidism and ophthalmopathy. CDR3 length equals 14 residues. The V segment lost 11 bases and the J segment 8 bases; nucleotides outside the gene matches: 11. The germline V gene encodes CDR1 MDHEN and CDR2 SYDVKM. From RNA transcripts, TCR beta CDR3 regions were amplified. First-round RT-PCR with HTBI primers amplified the TCR CDR3 region. One entry per CDR3 protein results from TCRdb running MiXCR on the multiplex PCR reads. The data hold around 600,000 distinct CDR3 sequences, with 12% to 15% observed a single time.

The V call is TRBV28, the J call TRBJ2-1; 11 bases map to TRBD2. Specimen: blood. The source is a woman aged 18 to 35 with Graves' ophthalmopathy. The CDR3 loop is CASTSGSISDEQFF. As DNA, the CDR3 is TGTGCCTCAACTAGCGGGAGTATCTCGGATGAGCAGTTCTTC. Variable domain in full (rest from reference TRBV28 and TRBJ2-1): DVKVTQSSRYLVKRTGEKVFLECVQDMDHENMFWYRQDPGLGLRLIYFSYDVKMKEKGDIPEGYSVSREKKERFSLILESASTNQTSMYLCASTSGSISDEQFFGPGTRLTVL.